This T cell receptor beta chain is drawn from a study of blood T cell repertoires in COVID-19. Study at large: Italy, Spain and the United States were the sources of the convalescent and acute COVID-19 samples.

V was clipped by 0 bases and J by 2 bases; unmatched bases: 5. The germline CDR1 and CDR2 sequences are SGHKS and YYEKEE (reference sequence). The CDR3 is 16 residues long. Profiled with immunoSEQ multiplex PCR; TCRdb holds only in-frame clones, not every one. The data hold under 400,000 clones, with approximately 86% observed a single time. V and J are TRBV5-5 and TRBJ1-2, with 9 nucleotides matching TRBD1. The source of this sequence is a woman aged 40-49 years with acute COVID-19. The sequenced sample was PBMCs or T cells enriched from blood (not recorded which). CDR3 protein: CASSLVGTGINYGYTF. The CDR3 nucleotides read TGTGCCAGCAGCTTGGTTGGGACAGGGATAAACTATGGCTACACCTTC.